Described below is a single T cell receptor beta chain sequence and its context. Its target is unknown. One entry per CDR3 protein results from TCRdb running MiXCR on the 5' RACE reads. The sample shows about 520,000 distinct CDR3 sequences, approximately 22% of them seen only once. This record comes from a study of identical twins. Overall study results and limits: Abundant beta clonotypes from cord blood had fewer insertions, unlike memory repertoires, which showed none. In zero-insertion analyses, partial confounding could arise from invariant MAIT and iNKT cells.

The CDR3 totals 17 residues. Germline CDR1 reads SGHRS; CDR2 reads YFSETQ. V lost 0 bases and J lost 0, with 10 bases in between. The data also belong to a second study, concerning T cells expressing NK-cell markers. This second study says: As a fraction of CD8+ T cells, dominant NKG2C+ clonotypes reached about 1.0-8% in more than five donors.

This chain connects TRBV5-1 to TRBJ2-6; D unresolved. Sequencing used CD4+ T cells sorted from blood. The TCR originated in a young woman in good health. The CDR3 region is CASSLVLQLSGANVLTF. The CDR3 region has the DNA TGCGCCAGCAGCTTGGTTCTTCAACTCTCTGGGGCCAACGTCCTGACTTTC.